Listed below are T cell receptor beta chains from one sample, sequenced in a study of T cells in Graves' hyperthyroidism and ophthalmopathy. TCRdb analysed the multiplex PCR reads with MiXCR anew, one entry per CDR3 protein. Of nearly 600,000 distinct CDR3 sequences listed, 14% are singletons. Sequencing was performed on blood. These receptor sequences come from a woman under 30 with Graves' ophthalmopathy. Each CDR3 is given with its conserved first and last residue. A D gene is named only where the DNA matches it firmly. The listing skips clone size in some rows; elsewhere it reads once, few, many or a size class.

CDR3 length	clone size	J gene	V gene	D gene	CDR3 DNA	CDR3 protein
15	many	TRBJ1-5	TRBV28	.	TGTGCCAGCAGTTTTTATTTAAAGGGTAATCAGCCCCAGCATTTT	CASSFYLKGNQPQHF
19	.	TRBJ1-6	TRBV28	TRBD1	TGTGCCAGCAGTTCAACCAGGGACAGGAGGACATCCTATAATTCACCCCTCCACTTT	CASSSTRDRRTSYNSPLHF
16	.	TRBJ1-5	TRBV4-1	.	TGCGCCAGCAGCCAACACCGGACAGATCGCAATCAGCCCCAGCATTTT	CASSQHRTDRNQPQHF
14	many	TRBJ1-1	TRBV5-6	TRBD1	TGTGCCAGCAGCTTGACGGGACAGGGGGATGAAGCTTTCTTT	CASSLTGQGDEAFF
18	many	TRBJ2-7	TRBV5-1	.	TGCGCCAGCAGCTACACCCTACAGACTGTACCCAACTCCTACGAGCAGTACTTC	CASSYTLQTVPNSYEQYF
14	.	TRBJ1-2	TRBV27	.	TGTGCCAGCAGAGCTATACAGGGAGTCTATGGCTACACCTTC	CASRAIQGVYGYTF
12	many	TRBJ2-1	TRBV2	TRBD2	TGTGCCACGGGGACTAGTTCCAATGAGCAGTTCTTC	CATGTSSNEQFF
14	once	TRBJ1-1	TRBV7-6	.	TGTGCCAGCAGTTCCGACAGGATGAACACTGAAGCTTTCTTT	CASSSDRMNTEAFF
15	.	TRBJ1-2	TRBV28	TRBD1	TGTGCCAGCAGTTTAGGCCGGGACAGGGGTTGGGGCTACACCTTC	CASSLGRDRGWGYTF
17	many	TRBJ2-7	TRBV7-8	TRBD2	TGTGCCAGCAGCCCATCGCGACTAGCGGGAGGACCCTACGAGCAGTACTTC	CASSPSRLAGGPYEQYF
14	.	TRBJ2-7	TRBV27	.	TGTGCCAGCAGTTTATTAAGTCAGGGGTACGAGCAGTACTTC	CASSLLSQGYEQYF
17	few	TRBJ2-7	TRBV27	.	TGTGCCAGCAGATTATTATTACAGGGGGGGCTCTCCTACGAGCAGTACTTC	CASRLLLQGGLSYEQYF
16	many	TRBJ2-2	TRBV2	TRBD1	TGTGCCAGCGACGACAGGGCAAGAGCGAACACCGGGGAGCTGTTTTTT	CASDDRARANTGELFF